The rows below give T cell receptor beta chains drawn from one sample of a study of shared clonotypes between healthy human individuals. Method: immunoSEQ multiplex PCR; TCRdb's copy keeps in-frame clones and lacks some. The sample yields about 2 million clones, approximately 94% seen once. The sample consisted of naive CD8+ T cells sorted from blood. The receptors derive from a man between 18 and 35 years old in good health. Each CDR3 is given without its conserved first and last residue.

v_call,j_call,cdr3_aa
TRBV7-9,TRBJ2-2,ASSSRTGETGELF
TRBV7-2,TRBJ2-4,ASSPGGTSGRAGNIQY
TRBV7-9,TRBJ2-7,ASSLVTGEAEQY
TRBV28,TRBJ2-1,ASRLLLAGSYNEQF
TRBV19,TRBJ2-1,ASSMVGPYNEQF
TRBV27,TRBJ2-1,ASSLSWGTGSYNEQF
TRBV7-9,TRBJ1-5,ASSSGQGRNQPQH
TRBV7-2,TRBJ2-7,ASSLIGTSDYLFYEQY
TRBV10-3,TRBJ1-2,AISESMALEDGYT
TRBV28,TRBJ2-7,AIALAGEYYEQY
TRBV7-9,TRBJ2-3,ASSGHYGTDTQY
TRBV25-1,TRBJ2-7,ASSEGWAYEQY
TRBV11-2,TRBJ2-1,ASSFRTGSNEQF